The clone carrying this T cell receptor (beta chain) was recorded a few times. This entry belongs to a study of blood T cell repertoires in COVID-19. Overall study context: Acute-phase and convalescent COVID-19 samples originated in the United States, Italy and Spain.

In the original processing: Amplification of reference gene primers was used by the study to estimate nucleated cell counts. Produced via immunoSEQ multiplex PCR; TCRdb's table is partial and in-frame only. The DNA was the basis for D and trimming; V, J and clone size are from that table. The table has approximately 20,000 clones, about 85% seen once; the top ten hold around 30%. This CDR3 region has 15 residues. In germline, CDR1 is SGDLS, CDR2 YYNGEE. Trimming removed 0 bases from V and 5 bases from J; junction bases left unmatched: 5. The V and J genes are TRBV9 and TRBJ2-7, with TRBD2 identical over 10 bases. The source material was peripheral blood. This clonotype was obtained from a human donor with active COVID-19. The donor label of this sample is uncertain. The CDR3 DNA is TGTGCCAGCAGCGTAGGGAGCGGGAGGGCCCACGAGCAGTACTTC. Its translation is CASSVGSGRAHEQYF.